Reported below is one T cell receptor (beta chain). Other autoimmune diseases, uncontrolled infections, pregnancy or lactation led to the exclusion of patients. The CDR3 totals 20 residues. With V trimmed by 2 bases and J by 0 bases, 17 bases remained unmatched. Germline V gene sequence: CDR1 SGHTA, CDR2 FQGNSA. TCR beta CDR3 amplification used RNA transcripts. RT-PCR in the first round used HTBI primers; a second-round multiplex PCR followed. TCRdb reprocessed the multiplex PCR reads via MiXCR and lists one record per CDR3 protein. The sample holds approximately 41,000 distinct CDR3 sequences, 52% seen once. These data are taken from a study of Graves' ophthalmopathy and Graves' hyperthyroidism.

Sequenced: peripheral blood. The sequence derives from an adult man with Graves' ophthalmopathy. This rearrangement joins TRBV7-2 to TRBJ2-3; 7 bases match TRBD1. Here the CDR3 reads CASSLWRTGLRKSSTDTQYF. CDR3 sequence (DNA): TGTGCCAGCAGCTTATGGCGGACAGGACTGCGTAAGTCTAGCACAGATACGCAGTATTTT.